Listed below are T cell receptor beta chains from one sample, sequenced in a study of T-cell memory formation after mild COVID-19. TCRdb redid the calling of the 5' RACE reads with MiXCR, one entry per CDR3 protein. The sample records around 340,000 distinct CDR3 sequences, 12% to 15% being singletons. The sequencing sample was made of PBMCs or a T cell subset sorted from them (not recorded which). Receptors were obtained from a man in his late teens or twenties who had mild COVID-19 (a few samples of this study predate the infection). Cell type and time point are not known. Both conserved end residues are part of each CDR3. A D gene is named only where the DNA matches it firmly. Size is omitted from some rows. Given values are once, few, many or a class for expanded clones.

len	v_gene	abundance	d_gene	j_gene	CDR3nt	CDR3aa
16	TRBV18	.	.	TRBJ1-3	TGTGCCAGCTCACGGGGAATGACGGGCTCTGGAAACACCATATATTTT	CASSRGMTGSGNTIYF
16	TRBV28	.	TRBD1	TRBJ1-5	TGTGCCAGCGGCCTCGGACAGGAGAGGAGCAATCAGCCCCAGCATTTT	CASGLGQERSNQPQHF
17	TRBV20-1	few	TRBD2	TRBJ2-1	TGCAGTGCTAGAGATGTCGAGCGGGGGGCTTCTTACAATGAGCAGTTCTTC	CSARDVERGASYNEQFF
17	TRBV27	.	TRBD1	TRBJ1-2	TGTGCCAGCAGACACTCCTCGGGACAGGGTTTTCTGGATGGCTACACCTTC	CASRHSSGQGFLDGYTF
14	TRBV2	few	TRBD1	TRBJ2-7	TGTGCCAGCAATCCACCGGGACAGGGATACGAGCAGTACTTC	CASNPPGQGYEQYF
13	TRBV29-1	.	TRBD2	TRBJ2-2	TGCAGCGGCTGGGGGGGAAACACCGGGGAGCTGTTTTTT	CSGWGGNTGELFF
12	TRBV6-2/TRBV6-3	few	.	TRBJ2-1	TGTGCCAGCAGTTACAACTACAATGAGCAGTTCTTC	CASSYNYNEQFF
16	TRBV7-9	few	TRBD2	TRBJ2-3	TGTGCCAGCGGCCTCCTAGCGGGGGGTGGCACAGATACGCAGTATTTT	CASGLLAGGGTDTQYF
15	TRBV13	.	.	TRBJ2-5	TGTGCCAGCAGCCCCCGGGCCTTCGTTGGAGAGACCCAGTACTTC	CASSPRAFVGETQYF
16	TRBV9	few	.	TRBJ2-3	TGTGCCAGCAGCGTGGGCCCCCCGCAGGCACGAGATACGCAGTATTTT	CASSVGPPQARDTQYF
13	TRBV27	many	.	TRBJ2-7	TGTGCCAGCAGTTTCGAACAGATGGGCGAGCAGTACTTC	CASSFEQMGEQYF
17	TRBV11-2	.	TRBD1	TRBJ1-6	TGTGCCAGCAGCCGTCGGACAGGGGGTTTCTATAATTCACCCCTCCACTTT	CASSRRTGGFYNSPLHF
16	TRBV7-8	few	TRBD2	TRBJ2-1	TGTGCCAGCAGCTTAAGGGCTAGCGGGGGGAAGGATGAGCAGTTCTTC	CASSLRASGGKDEQFF
14	TRBV18	few	.	TRBJ2-4	TGTGCCAGCTCACCATATGATATCGGAAACATTCAGTACTTC	CASSPYDIGNIQYF
12	TRBV5-4	.	.	TRBJ2-5	TGTGCCAGCAGCTCCGTCGCGGAGACCCAGTACTTC	CASSSVAETQYF
13	TRBV7-2	few	.	TRBJ2-1	TGTGCCAGCAGCTCCCGTGTGGGTGGTGAGCAGTTCTTC	CASSSRVGGEQFF
14	TRBV12-3/TRBV12-4	.	TRBD1	TRBJ1-5	TGTGCCAGCAGTCTGACAGGGATCCATCAGCCCCAGCATTTT	CASSLTGIHQPQHF
12	TRBV7-9	.	TRBD1	TRBJ1-2	TGTGCCAGCAGCTGGGGACAGGCTGGCTACACCTTC	CASSWGQAGYTF
14	TRBV5-1	.	TRBD2	TRBJ2-1	TGCGCCAGCTATAGCGGGGGGGGTACTAATGAGCAGTTCTTC	CASYSGGGTNEQFF
14	TRBV20-1	.	TRBD2	TRBJ2-1	TGCAGTGCTAGGTGGCTAGCGGCCTACAATGAGCAGTTCTTC	CSARWLAAYNEQFF
14	TRBV4-2	few	TRBD1	TRBJ1-1	TGTGCCAGCAGCCAAGTGGACAGGGGGCCTGGTGCTTTCTTT	CASSQVDRGPGAFF
16	TRBV5-1	few	TRBD1	TRBJ2-5	TGCGCCAGCAGCCGGACAGGGGGCGGGAGAGGAGAGACCCAGTACTTC	CASSRTGGGRGETQYF
15	TRBV6-2/TRBV6-3	few	.	TRBJ1-5	TGTGCCAGCAGTTACTTCAGGAGCAGCAATCAGCCCCAGCATTTT	CASSYFRSSNQPQHF
13	TRBV12-3/TRBV12-4	.	.	TRBJ2-4	TGTGCCAGCAGCCCCCCGGGGCGAGACATTCAGTACTTC	CASSPPGRDIQYF
19	TRBV12-3/TRBV12-4	.	TRBD1	TRBJ2-1	TGTGCCAGCAGTTTAGCCCCGGGACAGGGACCCTCGGGGGTGAATGAGCAGTTCTTC	CASSLAPGQGPSGVNEQFF
13	TRBV9	.	.	TRBJ2-3	TGTGCCAGCAGCGATGTGGGGACAGATACGCAGTATTTT	CASSDVGTDTQYF
13	TRBV6-6	.	.	TRBJ1-1	TGTGCCAGCAGGACCCAGGGCCCCCCTGAAGCTTTCTTT	CASRTQGPPEAFF
13	TRBV29-1	.	.	TRBJ2-3	TGCAGCGTTGAAGGGACCCGTCCAGATACGCAGTATTTT	CSVEGTRPDTQYF
15	TRBV7-2	few	.	TRBJ1-6	TGTGCCAGCAGCTTAATGGCAGGGGCTTATTCACCCCTCCACTTT	CASSLMAGAYSPLHF
14	TRBV18	.	.	TRBJ2-7	TGTGCCAGCTCCCCCTTACAGGGAATCTACGAGCAGTACTTC	CASSPLQGIYEQYF
14	TRBV6-2/TRBV6-3	.	.	TRBJ1-5	TGTGCCAGCAGTTACTCGACAGCCGGGGGGCCCCAGCATTTT	CASSYSTAGGPQHF
16	TRBV5-1	few	TRBD1	TRBJ2-7	TGCGCCAGCAGCTTGGTTTCCGGGACAGGGGGCGACGAGCAGTACTTC	CASSLVSGTGGDEQYF
15	TRBV4-2	.	.	TRBJ2-5	TGTGCCAGCAGCCACAGGGGCGGACAGACAGAGACCCAGTACTTC	CASSHRGGQTETQYF
17	TRBV11-3	.	TRBD2	TRBJ2-3	TGTGCCAGCAGCCGCGGGACTAGCGGGGGGGCGGCAGATACGCAGTATTTT	CASSRGTSGGAADTQYF
14	TRBV29-1	few	.	TRBJ2-2	TGCAGCGTTGTCGGTACAGGGAGTACCGGGGAGCTGTTTTTT	CSVVGTGSTGELFF
15	TRBV27	few	.	TRBJ1-2	TGTGCCAGCAGTTCTAACATACCTACTAACTATGGCTACACCTTC	CASSSNIPTNYGYTF
15	TRBV27	few	.	TRBJ2-2	TGTGCCAGCACCCCCCAGGGCCTGACGTCCGGGGAGCTGTTTTTT	CASTPQGLTSGELFF
14	TRBV5-1	few	.	TRBJ1-1	TGCGCCAGCAGTCTACGCGTCTCGAACACTGAAGCTTTCTTT	CASSLRVSNTEAFF